These 31 T cell receptor beta chains came from one sample sequenced in a study of radiation and T cells in renal cell carcinoma. Profiling relied on immunoSEQ multiplex PCR, and the TCRdb table lists in-frame clones only, not all of them. The data hold some 140,000 clones, with nearly 90% observed a single time. Time point indicated: baseline pretreatment blood. Treatment of the sample: 15 Gy SBRT to primary tumor, nephrectomy 4 weeks later. The sequencing used blood, collected from a patient whose treatment included radiotherapy and nephrectomy. The receptors shown here come from a woman between 45 and 60 years old with renal cell carcinoma.

The J gene is TRBJ2-3, the V gene TRBV6-6; the D is unclear. V lost 6 bases and J lost 6, with 10 bases in between. Germline CDR1 MNHNY, CDR2 SVGAGI (reference sequence). The CDR3 runs to 12 residues. The CDR3 reads CASRPSSDTQYF. CDR3 DNA sequence: TGTGCCAGCAGACCCTCTTCGGATACGCAGTATTTT.

The chain employs TRBV7-2 and TRBJ1-6, with D possibly being TRBD1 (5 bases). V was shortened by 5 bases and J by 7 bases, with 18 bases between the two germline ends. Germline V gives CDR1 SGHTA, CDR2 FQGNSA. This CDR3 is built from 16 residues. Here the CDR3 DNA reads TGTGCCAGCAGCCGAGATGGGGGAGCAAAAAATTCACCCCTCCACTTT. This translates into CASSRDGGAKNSPLHF.

Turning to this clone: This specimen includes other DNA sequences encoding the same CDR3. This chain links TRBV14 with TRBJ1-4; D ambiguous. The CDR3 spans 13 residues. Looked up from germline, CDR1 is SGHDN and CDR2 is FVKESK. With 4 bases removed from V and 7 bases from J, the gap between germline ends came to 10 bases. The CDR3 sequence: CASSPGTREKLFF. DNA for the CDR3: TGTGCCAGCAGCCCCGGAACGCGTGAAAAACTGTTTTTT.

The chain couples TRBV6-5 to TRBJ2-2; D is perhaps TRBD2 (5 bases). This CDR3 has 15 residues. The ends were cut back, 0 bases at V and 5 bases at J, with 10 bases in the middle. Germline CDR1 and CDR2: MNHEY and SVGAGI. CDR3 sequence: CASSYSGVGTGELFF. The CDR3 DNA reads TGTGCCAGCAGTTACTCCGGGGTGGGGACCGGGGAGCTGTTTTTT.

This clone has only a few counts. This chain uses TRBV9 with TRBJ2-3; D is uncertain. The CDR3 spans 16 residues. Germline V gene sequence: CDR1 SGDLS, CDR2 YYNGEE. The V gene lost 4 bases and the J gene lost 6 bases, with 21 bases spanning the gap. The CDR3 bases are TGTGCCAGCAGCTATACCTCGACCCCCGGTACGGATACGCAGTATTTT. This sequence encodes CASSYTSTPGTDTQYF.

The chain couples TRBV10-2 to TRBJ1-1; no clear D gene. The CDR3 extends over 14 amino acids. Germline lookup yields CDR1 WSHSY and CDR2 SAAADI. Trimming stripped 3 bases from V and 4 bases from J, with 12 bases between. CDR3 amino acids: CASSEGREGTEAFF. In nucleotides, the CDR3 is TGCGCCAGCAGTGAAGGGCGGGAGGGCACTGAAGCTTTCTTT.

The V call is TRBV7-9, the J call TRBJ2-1; 11 bases fit TRBD2. The CDR3 totals 13 residues. Losses at the gene ends were 11 bases for V and 10 bases for J; bases not matched to a gene: 10. Germline CDR1 reads SEHNR; CDR2 reads FQNEAQ (reference sequence). This CDR3 reads CAPGVLAGDEQFF. The CDR3 coding sequence is TGTGCCCCTGGGGTACTAGCGGGGGACGAGCAGTTCTTC.

This clone was observed a handful of times. This chain connects TRBV7-2 to TRBJ1-1; TRBD1 agrees at 7 bases. Germline V gene sequence: CDR1 SGHTA, CDR2 FQGNSA. The CDR3 sequence is 16 residues long. The V and J ends lost 5 bases and 0 bases, in that order; junction bases with no gene match: 9. CDR3 sequence: CASSRNARGVNTEAFF. CDR3 DNA sequence: TGTGCCAGCAGCCGTAACGCCAGGGGGGTGAACACTGAAGCTTTCTTT.

A single count supports this clone. J is TRBJ1-1 and V is TRBV4-3; D remains unclear. Trimming pared 1 base from V and 5 bases from J, leaving 14 bases between. The CDR3 loop spans 15 amino acids. Germline V CDR1 and CDR2: LGHNA, YSLEER. The CDR3 coding sequence is TGCGCCAGCAGCCAAGGGTTAGAGTTGCGTACTGAAGCTTTCTTT. This encodes CASSQGLELRTEAFF.

This chain uses TRBV6-5 with TRBJ1-4, with 8 bases matching TRBD1. V lost 10 bases, J lost 2 bases, and 6 bases stayed unmatched. The germline gives CDR1 MNHEY, CDR2 SVGAGI. The CDR3 totals 14 residues. The chain's CDR3 is CATRTGRTNEKLFF. In nucleotides, the CDR3 is TGTGCCACCAGGACAGGGCGGACTAATGAAAAACTGTTTTTT.

The V gene is TRBV2, the J gene TRBJ1-5, with 7 bases lining up with TRBD1. CDR3 size: 16 residues. V was pared by 8 bases and J by 2 bases, with 12 bases of the junction left unmatched. In germline, CDR1 is SNHLY, CDR2 FYNNEI. The CDR3 DNA sequence: TGTGCCAGCGGAAGACAGGGATGGTCGGGCAATCAGCCCCAGCATTTT. Its protein product is CASGRQGWSGNQPQHF. The full variable domain, rest sourced from reference TRBV2 and TRBJ1-5, is EPEVTQTPSHQVTQMGQEVILRCVPISNHLYFYWYRQILGQKVEFLVSFYNNEISEKSEIFDDQFSVERPDGSNFTLKIRSTKLEDSAMYFCASGRQGWSGNQPQHFGDGTRLSIL.

This clone was observed a few times. This chain's CDR3 is CASSVESPGNTGELFF. The DNA for the CDR3 is TGTGCCAGCAGCGTAGAAAGTCCAGGGAACACCGGGGAGCTGTTTTTT. The V call is TRBV9, the J call TRBJ2-2; the D is unclear. The germline V gene has CDR1 SGDLS and CDR2 YYNGEE. The CDR3 totals 16 residues. V shed 0 bases and J shed 1 base, with 10 bases lying between them.

J is TRBJ1-2 and V is TRBV7-9, with TRBD1 matching 7 bases. CDR1 is SEHNR, CDR2 FQNEAQ, per germline (reference sequence). V shed 8 bases, J shed 5 bases, and the junction held 8 bases outside the gene matches. CDR3 length equals 13 residues. The CDR3 sequence is CASDEDREYGYTF. The DNA for the CDR3 is TGTGCCAGCGACGAAGACAGGGAGTATGGCTACACCTTC. Full variable domain (remainder filled in from reference TRBV7-9 and TRBJ1-2): DTGVSQNPRHKITKRGQNVTFRCDPISEHNRLYWYRQTLGQGPEFLTYFQNEAQLEKSRLLSDRFSAERPKGSFSTLEIQRTEQGDSAMYLCASDEDREYGYTFGSGTRLTVV.

A note on this clone: Sequence at one end of the junction differs from germline and may be a read error. The rearrangement joins TRBV6-6 to TRBJ2-7, with D unresolved. This CDR3 is 11 amino acids long. In germline, CDR1 is MNHNY, CDR2 SVGAGI (reference sequence). CDR3 in DNA: TGTGCCAGCAGTTACTCTCAAGTGGTGCACTTC. It yields the protein CASSYSQVVHF.

The chain employs TRBV7-2 and TRBJ2-1, with 11 bases fitting TRBD2. The CDR3 consists of 17 residues. After removal of 5 bases from V and 4 bases from J, the junction contained 10 bases not matched to a gene. Germline lookup yields CDR1 SGHTA and CDR2 FQGNSA. CDR3 loop: CASSLTGTSGSYNEQFF. Here the CDR3 DNA reads TGTGCCAGCAGCCTCACAGGGACTAGCGGAAGTTACAATGAGCAGTTCTTC.

This chain connects TRBV27 to TRBJ2-2; the D is unclear. CDR3 length: 13 residues. Deletions cut 5 bases from V and 6 bases from J, with 10 bases between. From germline, CDR1 is MNHEY and CDR2 SMNVEV (reference sequence). The CDR3 protein is CASSTHTPGELFF. CDR3 DNA: TGTGCCAGCAGTACACATACCCCCGGGGAGCTGTTTTTT.

The CDR3 DNA reads as TGTGCCAGCAGCCTACAGGCTTCCTCTGGAAACACCATATATTTT. This gives the protein CASSLQASSGNTIYF. The J gene is TRBJ1-3, the V gene TRBV9, with D possibly TRBD1 on 5 matching bases. Germline loops: CDR1 SGDLS, CDR2 YYNGEE. The CDR3 is made up of 15 amino acids. The V gene lost 4 bases and the J gene lost 0 bases, with 11 bases spanning the gap. Using reference TRBV9 and TRBJ1-3 for the parts outside the CDR3, the full variable domain is DSGVTQTPKHLITATGQRVTLRCSPRSGDLSVYWYQQSLDQGLQFLIQYYNGEERAKGNILERFSAQQFPDLHSELNLSSLELGDSALYFCASSLQASSGNTIYFGEGSWLTVV.

This clone has a single count. V is TRBV2 and J is TRBJ2-1; the D gene is possibly TRBD1 (5 bases). CDR1 SNHLY and CDR2 FYNNEI come from the germline V gene. The CDR3 has 14 amino acids. V lost 3 bases to trimming and J lost 4 bases, with 10 bases between them. The CDR3 nucleotides are TGTGCCAGCAGTGAGGGGCGTCGGTACAATGAGCAGTTCTTC. It encodes CASSEGRRYNEQFF.

This clone was seen a handful of times. The chain is built from TRBV2 and TRBJ1-1; 7 nucleotides match TRBD1. V trimming: 6 bases; J trimming: 0 bases; junction bases outside the gene matches: 7. CDR3 length: 15 amino acids. The germline V gene encodes CDR1 SNHLY and CDR2 FYNNEI. Here the CDR3 reads CASRGDRRVNTEAFF. The DNA for the CDR3 is TGTGCCAGCAGGGGGGACAGACGGGTGAACACTGAAGCTTTCTTT.

The V call is TRBV6-5, the J call TRBJ2-7, with D perhaps TRBD1 (6 bases). The CDR3 spans 13 residues. Germline CDR1 MNHEY, CDR2 SVGAGI. V shed 1 base and J shed 7 bases, with 11 bases lying between them. Here the CDR3 DNA reads TGTGCCAGCAGTTACTTCGGACAGCAAGAGCAGTACTTC. Translating it yields CASSYFGQQEQYF.

This sequence joins TRBV28 and TRBJ2-1, with 13 bases lining up with TRBD2. The CDR3 runs 15 residues. V shed 5 bases, J shed 4 bases, and the junction held 2 bases outside the gene matches. In germline, CDR1 is MDHEN, CDR2 SYDVKM. CDR3 sequence: CASSRLAGGYNEQFF. CDR3 sequence (DNA): TGTGCCAGCAGTCGACTAGCGGGGGGTTACAATGAGCAGTTCTTC.

The chain joins TRBV5-1 to TRBJ1-1, with D possibly matching TRBD1 (5 bases). Germline-derived CDR1 and CDR2 are SGHRS and YFSETQ. The ends were cut back, 0 bases at V and 1 base at J, with 13 bases in the middle. There are 16 residues in the CDR3. The CDR3 here is CASSLAGGGGNTEAFF. The CDR3, as DNA: TGCGCCAGCAGCTTGGCCGGCGGCGGGGGGAACACTGAAGCTTTCTTT. The full variable domain, rest sourced from reference TRBV5-1 and TRBJ1-1, is KAGVTQTPRYLIKTRGQQVTLSCSPISGHRSVSWYQQTPGQGLQFLFEYFSETQRNKGNFPGRFSGRQFSNSRSEMNVSTLELGDSALYLCASSLAGGGGNTEAFFGQGTRLTVV.

V gene TRBV19 combines with J gene TRBJ2-2; the D gene is possibly TRBD1 (5 bases). With 7 bases removed from V and 6 bases from J, the gap between germline ends came to 9 bases. The CDR3 runs to 12 residues. The V gene's germline CDR1 is LNHDA and CDR2 SQIVND (reference sequence). The CDR3 DNA sequence: TGTGCCAGTATAGGGGAAGCCGGGGAGCTGTTTTTT. Translating gives CASIGEAGELFF.

This CDR3 reads CAWSIRQTQYF. For the CDR3, the DNA is TGTGCCTGGAGTATCAGGCAGACCCAGTACTTC. The V and J genes are TRBV30 and TRBJ2-5; D unresolved. This CDR3 region has 11 residues. Germline V gives CDR1 GTSNPN, CDR2 SVGIG (reference sequence). Trimming removed 2 bases from V and 6 bases from J, with 7 bases in between. The variable domain in full, completed from reference TRBV30 and TRBJ2-5, reads SQTIHQWPATLVQPVGSPLSLECTVEGTSNPNLYWYRQAAGRGLQLLFYSVGIGQISSEVPQNLSASRPQDRQFILSSKKLLLSDSGFYLCAWSIRQTQYFGPGTRLLVL.

The genes are TRBV7-6 and TRBJ2-7, with 7 bases matching TRBD1. With V trimmed by 6 bases and J by 7 bases, 3 bases remained unmatched. Germline-derived CDR1 and CDR2 are SGHVS and FNYEAQ. CDR3 size: 11 residues. CDR3 in amino acids: CASRSRGEQYF. CDR3 bases: TGTGCCAGCAGGTCCAGGGGGGAGCAGTACTTC. The full variable domain, rest sourced from reference TRBV7-6 and TRBJ2-7, is GAGVSQSPRYKVTKRGQDVALRCDPISGHVSLYWYRQALGQGPEFLTYFNYEAQQDKSGLPNDRFSAERPEGSISTLTIQRTEQRDSAMYRCASRSRGEQYFGPGTRLTVT.

The genes are TRBV5-8 and TRBJ1-5; no reliable D call. The CDR3 totals 15 residues. CDR1 and CDR2 from the germline V gene are SGHTS and YDEGEE. Trimming left V 1 base short and J 0 bases short, with 8 bases between. The CDR3 sequence: CASSLRVNSNQPQHF. The CDR3 coding sequence is TGTGCCAGCAGCTTGCGCGTTAATAGCAATCAGCCCCAGCATTTT.

V and J are TRBV7-3 and TRBJ2-3; D is possibly TRBD2 (6 bases). In germline, CDR1 is SGHTA, CDR2 FQGTGA. This CDR3 has 15 residues. V was clipped by 3 bases and J by 4 bases, with 14 bases between them. The CDR3: CASSFSPGTPDTQYF. The CDR3 bases are TGTGCCAGCAGCTTCTCACCCGGGACTCCAGATACGCAGTATTTT.

This rearrangement joins TRBV2 to TRBJ2-5, with a tentative D call TRBD2 (6 bases). This CDR3 is 14 amino acids long. CDR1 and CDR2 (germline): SNHLY, FYNNEI. V lost 6 bases to trimming and J lost 4 bases, with 15 bases between them. CDR3 sequence (DNA): TGTGCCAGCAGGACCTTGGGGCGGGGAGAGACCCAGTACTTC. The encoded protein is CASRTLGRGETQYF.

The J gene is TRBJ1-1, the V gene TRBV19; tentative D call: TRBD1 (5 bases). With 4 bases removed from V and 5 bases from J, the gap between germline ends came to 14 bases. The CDR3 runs 14 residues. Per the germline V gene, CDR1 is LNHDA and CDR2 is SQIVND (reference sequence). The CDR3 coding sequence is TGTGCCAGTAGTAATACTGCCAGGGATACTGAAGCTTTCTTT. Amino acid sequence: CASSNTARDTEAFF.

The chain is built from TRBV5-1 and TRBJ2-6; D is unclear. The germline V and J ends were trimmed by 0 bases and 2 bases, with 9 bases remaining between them. The CDR3 spans 16 residues. CDR1 is SGHRS and CDR2 is YFSETQ in the germline V gene. The CDR3 region has the DNA TGCGCCAGCAGCTTGGGGAGTTCTACTGGGGCCAACGTCCTGACTTTC. It encodes CASSLGSSTGANVLTF.

This clone was detected only once. The chain combines TRBV5-1 with TRBJ1-2, with D perhaps matching TRBD1 (6 bases). The CDR3 has 15 residues. Germline V gene lookup returns CDR1 SGHRS and CDR2 YFSETQ. The V end lost 4 bases, the J end lost 2 bases, and 15 bases lay between the germline ends. The CDR3 nucleotides read TGCGCCAGCAGCCCTGAGCCGGGGGCAAACTATGGCTACACCTTC. It is translated as CASSPEPGANYGYTF.